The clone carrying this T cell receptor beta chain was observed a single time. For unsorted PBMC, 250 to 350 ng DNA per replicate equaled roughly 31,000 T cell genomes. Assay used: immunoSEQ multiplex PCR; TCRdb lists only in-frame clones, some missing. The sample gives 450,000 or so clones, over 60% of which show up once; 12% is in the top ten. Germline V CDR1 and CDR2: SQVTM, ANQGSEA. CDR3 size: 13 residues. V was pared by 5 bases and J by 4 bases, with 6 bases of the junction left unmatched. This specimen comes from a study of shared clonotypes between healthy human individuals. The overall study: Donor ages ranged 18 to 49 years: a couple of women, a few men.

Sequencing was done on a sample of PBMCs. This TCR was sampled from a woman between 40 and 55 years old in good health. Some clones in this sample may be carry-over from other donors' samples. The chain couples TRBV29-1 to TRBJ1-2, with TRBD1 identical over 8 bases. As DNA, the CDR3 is TGCAGCGTTAAGGGACAGGTTCGCTATGGCTACACCTTC. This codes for CSVKGQVRYGYTF. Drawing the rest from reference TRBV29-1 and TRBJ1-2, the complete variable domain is SAVISQKPSRDICQRGTSLTIQCQVDSQVTMMFWYRQQPGQSLTLIATANQGSEATYESGFVIDKFPISRPNLTFSTLTVSNMSPEDSSIYLCSVKGQVRYGYTFGSGTRLTVV.